This T cell receptor beta chain was captured by sequencing in a study of T-cell memory formation after mild COVID-19. Notes on the study in general: Clones that contracted clustered mainly in CM and EM if CD4+ and in EMRA if CD8+. Clones that shrank (day 15 to 85) were balanced CD4/CD8, whereas later expanders leaned CD4+. Second-wave clones peaking on day 37 lacked confirmed SARS-CoV-2 specificity.

From 5'RACE with constant-segment primers came TCR alpha and TCR beta cDNA libraries that carried sample barcodes and UMIs. Via MiXCR, TCRdb re-called the 5' RACE reads, giving one row per CDR3 protein. This table has 350,000 to 500,000 distinct CDR3 sequences, around 17% appearing once. This clonotype was observed a few times. The antigen is not known. This TCR was sampled from a man between 18 and 35 years old who had mild COVID-19 (a few samples of this study predate the infection). Cell type and time point are not known. Source material: PBMCs or a T cell subset sorted from them (not recorded which).

Here the CDR3 DNA reads TGCGCCAGCAGTCCCGAGGGCAATAGCAATCAGCCCCAGCATTTT. It encodes CASSPEGNSNQPQHF. The chain combines TRBV5-1 with TRBJ1-5; D gene uncertain. The ends were cut back, 5 bases at V and 0 bases at J, with 12 bases in the middle. Germline V gene lookup returns CDR1 SGHRS and CDR2 YFSETQ. The CDR3 contains 15 residues.